This is a list of T cell receptor beta chains from one sample in a study of blood T cell repertoires in COVID-19. TCRdb's table, derived via immunoSEQ multiplex PCR, lists solely in-frame clones and lacks some. The sample lists about 180,000 clones, roughly 85% occurring once. The sequencing sample was made of peripheral blood. The origin of the receptors is a man aged 60 to 69 with acute or convalescent COVID-19. Both conserved end residues are part of each CDR3. A D gene is named only where the DNA matches it firmly. Only some rows state a clone size, as once, few, many or a class for expanded clones.

abundance	d_gene	j_gene	v_gene	CDR3nt	CDR3aa
-	-	TRBJ2-7	TRBV12-3/TRBV12-4	TGTGCCAGCAGGCCAGGGGGGAGCTACGAGCAGTACTTC	CASRPGGSYEQYF
-	TRBD2	TRBJ2-1	TRBV7-6	TGTGCCAGCAGCTTAGGAGGACTAGCGGTTCGGAATGAGCAGTTCTTC	CASSLGGLAVRNEQFF
-	TRBD2	TRBJ2-1	TRBV5-1	TGCGCCAGCAGCCCGACTAGCGGGACCAATGAGCAGTTCTTC	CASSPTSGTNEQFF
-	TRBD2	TRBJ2-2	TRBV27	TGTGCCAGCAGCCGATCTAGCGGGAACACCGGGGAGCTGTTTTTT	CASSRSSGNTGELFF
-	-	TRBJ2-1	TRBV21-1	TGTGCCAGCAGCAAAGAGGGGTGCCGAGGCGGGAGGGCCTGGGATGAGCAGTTCTTC	CASSKEGCRGGRAWDEQFF
-	TRBD1	TRBJ2-7	TRBV28	TGTGCCAGCAGTTCCCCGACAGGGGGCGCAATATCCGAGCAGTACTTC	CASSSPTGGAISEQYF
-	-	TRBJ2-5	TRBV5-4	TGTGCCAGCAGGTTCCGGGGTACTAATAAAGAGACCCAGTACTTC	CASRFRGTNKETQYF
-	-	TRBJ2-7	TRBV7-6	TGTGCCAGCAGCCCGGACAGATCATACGAGCAGTACTTC	CASSPDRSYEQYF
-	-	TRBJ2-7	TRBV27	TGTGCCAGCAGTCCCGGGGAGGGGGAGTACGAGCAGTACTTC	CASSPGEGEYEQYF
-	-	TRBJ2-7	TRBV5-8	TGTGCCAGCAGGGCCTGGCAGGCACCCTACGAGCAGTACTTC	CASRAWQAPYEQYF
-	TRBD2	TRBJ2-7	TRBV5-1	TGCGCCAGCCGGGAGGGTTCCTACGAGCAGTACTTC	CASREGSYEQYF
-	TRBD2	TRBJ2-2	TRBV28	TGTGCCACCGTAGCCGCGGGCGGGAGGGCCCTAAGCACCGGGGAGCTGTTTTTT	CATVAAGGRALSTGELFF
-	-	TRBJ1-1	TRBV4-2	TGTGCCAGCAGCCCCCTGACAGGCTATGAAGCTTTCTTT	CASSPLTGYEAFF
-	-	TRBJ2-2	TRBV7-8	TGTGCCAGCAGCCGGAACACCGGGGAGCTGTTTTTT	CASSRNTGELFF
-	TRBD1	TRBJ1-2	TRBV18	TGTGCCAGCTCACCAGCAACCGGGACAGGGAGCGGCTACACCTTC	CASSPATGTGSGYTF
-	-	TRBJ2-7	TRBV6-1	TGTGCCAGCAGTGACCCCTCCGGGACAAAACCCTACGAGCAGTACTTC	CASSDPSGTKPYEQYF
few	-	TRBJ1-5	TRBV11-2	TGTGCCAGCAGCTCCTCCAGGGGAGAGCATCAGCCCCAGCATTTT	CASSSSRGEHQPQHF
-	TRBD2	TRBJ2-1	TRBV27	TGTGCCAGCACCACTAGCGACGGGGCTCACAATGAGCAGTTCTTC	CASTTSDGAHNEQFF
-	TRBD2	TRBJ2-3	TRBV7-9	TGTGCCAGCAGCGAACATAGCGGGGGCACAGATACGCAGTATTTT	CASSEHSGGTDTQYF
-	TRBD1	TRBJ1-2	TRBV5-1	TGCGCCAGTAGACAGGGTTTCGAGAATGGCTACACCTTC	CASRQGFENGYTF
-	TRBD1	TRBJ1-5	TRBV19	TGTGCCAGTAGTTCCCGGACAGGGCCCTATCAGCCCCAGCATTTT	CASSSRTGPYQPQHF
-	TRBD2	TRBJ2-1	TRBV5-1	TGCGCCAGCAGCCCGCGGTCCGGGACTAGCGGGGGGAGCTCCTACAATGAGCAGTTCTTC	CASSPRSGTSGGSSYNEQFF
-	-	TRBJ1-4	TRBV2	TGTGCCAGCAGTGAGGGTGGGGGGAAACTGTTTTTT	CASSEGGGKLFF
-	TRBD2	TRBJ2-7	TRBV5-1	TGCGCCAGCAGCTTGGACTCGGGAGGGATCCCCTACGAGCAGTACTTC	CASSLDSGGIPYEQYF
-	-	TRBJ2-3	TRBV21-1	TGTGCCAGCAGCTCGACGACAGAAACTTGCACAGATACGCAGTATTTT	CASSSTTETCTDTQYF
-	TRBD2	TRBJ2-1	TRBV3-1/TRBV3-2	TGTGCCAGCAGCCAAGCGACTCCGGGACTAGCGGGAGGGCCGGCATACAATGAGCAGTTCTTC	CASSQATPGLAGGPAYNEQFF
-	-	TRBJ1-2	TRBV6-5	TGTGCCAGCAGTTATGCGGCTAACTATGGCTACACCTTC	CASSYAANYGYTF
-	TRBD2	TRBJ2-1	TRBV7-8	TGTGCCAGCAGCTTAGTAGCGGGAACTTACAATGAGCAGTTCTTC	CASSLVAGTYNEQFF
-	-	TRBJ1-1	TRBV12-3/TRBV12-4	TGTGCCAGCAGTTTACATCAGAACACTGAAGCTTTCTTT	CASSLHQNTEAFF
-	-	TRBJ1-3	TRBV7-8	TGTGCCAGCGGAAGCCTGGCGGAGTCTGGAAACACCATATATTTT	CASGSLAESGNTIYF
few	-	TRBJ2-5	TRBV2	TGTGCCAGCAGTGATGCCCTGGGGGGAACCCAGTACTTC	CASSDALGGTQYF
few	-	TRBJ1-1	TRBV7-8	TGTGCCACCCGGACAGAATGGAACACTGAAGCTTTCTTT	CATRTEWNTEAFF
-	TRBD2	TRBJ2-1	TRBV6-2/TRBV6-3	TGTGCCAGCAGTTTCCCGGCTAGCGGGACAAGCAATGAGCAGTTCTTC	CASSFPASGTSNEQFF
-	TRBD2	TRBJ2-1	TRBV5-1	TGCGCCAGCAGCTCTATCAGGTCGGGAGGGCTGAATGAGCAGTTCTTC	CASSSIRSGGLNEQFF
-	TRBD1	TRBJ1-2	TRBV11-2	TGTGCCAGCAGCACGGGACAGGGGCCAGCTAACTATGGCTACACCTTC	CASSTGQGPANYGYTF
-	TRBD1	TRBJ2-7	TRBV27	TGTGCCAGCAGTTCCGGGACAGGGAACTCCTACGAGCAGTACTTC	CASSSGTGNSYEQYF
once	TRBD1	TRBJ1-2	TRBV3-1/TRBV3-2	TGTGCCAGCAGCCTCCTGGGACAGGGGAACTATGGCTACACCTTC	CASSLLGQGNYGYTF
-	TRBD2	TRBJ2-3	TRBV27	TGTGCCAGCACAACTAGCGGGAGTTTGACAGATACGCAGTATTTT	CASTTSGSLTDTQYF
-	TRBD1	TRBJ1-5	TRBV28	TGTGCCAGCACCTCGACAGGGGGCGGTCAGCCCCAGCATTTT	CASTSTGGGQPQHF
-	TRBD2	TRBJ2-1	TRBV3-1/TRBV3-2	TGTGCCAGCAGCCCCGCTAGCGGGTCCCTGGGTGGTGAGCAGTTCTTC	CASSPASGSLGGEQFF
-	TRBD1	TRBJ1-1	TRBV6-6	TGTGCCAGCAGTTCCCGGGGGACAGTTAACACTGAAGCTTTCTTT	CASSSRGTVNTEAFF
-	TRBD2	TRBJ2-1	TRBV7-2	TGTGCCAGCAGCTTAGAGCGGGGTAACAATGAGCAGTTCTTC	CASSLERGNNEQFF
-	TRBD1	TRBJ1-2	TRBV5-6	TGTGCCAGCAACAGACAGGGGGTAGACTATGGCTACACCTTC	CASNRQGVDYGYTF
-	-	TRBJ2-5	TRBV3-1/TRBV3-2	TGTGCCAGCATATTCGGGGAGACCCAGTACTTC	CASIFGETQYF
-	-	TRBJ2-1	TRBV7-2	TGTGCCAGCAGCAGCGGTGGAGGTCGATGGAATGAGCAGTTCTTC	CASSSGGGRWNEQFF
-	TRBD1	TRBJ1-1	TRBV7-2	TGTGCCAGCAGCTTCCGGGACAGGGGCTGGTCCACTGAAGCTTTCTTT	CASSFRDRGWSTEAFF
few	-	TRBJ2-1	TRBV12-3/TRBV12-4	TGTGCCAGCAGTTCGTACAATGAGCAGTTCTTC	CASSSYNEQFF
-	-	TRBJ2-1	TRBV29-1	TGCAGCGTCCACCTTAGATCGAATGAGCAGTTCTTC	CSVHLRSNEQFF
-	-	TRBJ2-7	TRBV3-1/TRBV3-2	TGTGCCAGCAGCCAATCGACGTGGGGCTCTTACGAGCAGTACTTC	CASSQSTWGSYEQYF
-	TRBD2	TRBJ2-1	TRBV5-4	TGTGCCAGCAGCTTTGGCCAGCGGGAGGACAATGAGCAGTTCTTC	CASSFGQREDNEQFF